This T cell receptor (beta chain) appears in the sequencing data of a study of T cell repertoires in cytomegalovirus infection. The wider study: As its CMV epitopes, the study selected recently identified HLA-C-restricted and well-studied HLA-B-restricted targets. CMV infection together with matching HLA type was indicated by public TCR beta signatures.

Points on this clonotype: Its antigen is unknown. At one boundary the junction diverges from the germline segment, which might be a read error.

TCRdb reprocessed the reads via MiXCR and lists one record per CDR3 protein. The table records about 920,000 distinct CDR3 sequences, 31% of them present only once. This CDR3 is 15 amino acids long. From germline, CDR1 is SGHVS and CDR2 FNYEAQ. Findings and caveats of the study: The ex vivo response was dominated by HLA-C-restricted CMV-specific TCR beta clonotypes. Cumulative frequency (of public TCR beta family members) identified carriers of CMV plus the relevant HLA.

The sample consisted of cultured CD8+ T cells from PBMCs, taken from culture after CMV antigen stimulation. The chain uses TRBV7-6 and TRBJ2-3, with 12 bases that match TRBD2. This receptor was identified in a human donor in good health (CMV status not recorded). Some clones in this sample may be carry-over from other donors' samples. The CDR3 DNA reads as TGTGCCAGCAGCCTAGCGGGGGGGCACACAGATACGCAGTATTTT. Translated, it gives CASSLAGGHTDTQYF.